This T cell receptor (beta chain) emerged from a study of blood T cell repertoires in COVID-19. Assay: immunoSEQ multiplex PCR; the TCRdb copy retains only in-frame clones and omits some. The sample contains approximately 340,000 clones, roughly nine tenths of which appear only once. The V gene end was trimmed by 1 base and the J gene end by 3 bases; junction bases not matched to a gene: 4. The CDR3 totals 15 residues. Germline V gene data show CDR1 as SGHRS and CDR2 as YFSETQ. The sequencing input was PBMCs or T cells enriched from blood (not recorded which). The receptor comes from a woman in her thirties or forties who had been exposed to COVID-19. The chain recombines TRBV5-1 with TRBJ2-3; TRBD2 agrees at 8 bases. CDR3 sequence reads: CASSLIGGATDTQYF. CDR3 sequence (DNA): TGCGCCAGCAGCTTGATCGGGGGGGCAACAGATACGCAGTATTTT.